This is a list of T cell receptor beta chains from one sample in a study of Graves' ophthalmopathy and Graves' hyperthyroidism. Using its own MiXCR run on the multiplex PCR reads, TCRdb lists one record per CDR3 protein. The sample includes roughly 400,000 distinct CDR3 sequences, approximately 15% of them seen just once. Sequencing used peripheral blood. The source is a woman aged 18-35 years with stable Graves' hyperthyroidism. Each CDR3 is given with its conserved first and last residue. D genes are given only for firm matches. Size tells how often a clone was seen (once, few, many) or the class of an expanded clone, and some rows leave it out.

d_call: -
j_call: TRBJ1-2
clone_size: many
v_call: TRBV20-1
cdr3_aa: CSATPGYTF
cdr3_nt: TGCAGTGCTACGCCGGGCTACACCTTC

d_call: -
j_call: TRBJ1-1
clone_size: many
v_call: TRBV12-3/TRBV12-4
cdr3_aa: CASSGAGDLVNTEAFF
cdr3_nt: TGTGCCAGCAGTGGGGCAGGGGATCTAGTGAACACTGAAGCTTTCTTT

d_call: -
j_call: TRBJ2-7
clone_size: many
v_call: TRBV13
cdr3_aa: CASSLGKNEQYF
cdr3_nt: TGTGCCAGCAGCTTAGGCAAGAACGAGCAGTACTTC

d_call: -
j_call: TRBJ2-5
clone_size: many
v_call: TRBV29-1
cdr3_aa: CSVVWVWGETQYF
cdr3_nt: TGCAGCGTTGTATGGGTTTGGGGAGAGACCCAGTACTTC

d_call: -
j_call: TRBJ2-5
clone_size: many
v_call: TRBV7-9
cdr3_aa: CASSPDYKETQYF
cdr3_nt: TGTGCCAGCAGCCCCGACTACAAAGAGACCCAGTACTTC

d_call: -
j_call: TRBJ2-2
clone_size: -
v_call: TRBV6-2/TRBV6-3
cdr3_aa: CASSKGAPGELFF
cdr3_nt: TGTGCCAGCAGTAAAGGGGCGCCCGGGGAGCTGTTTTTT

d_call: -
j_call: TRBJ1-1
clone_size: many
v_call: TRBV6-1
cdr3_aa: CASLPGGYTEAFF
cdr3_nt: TGTGCCAGCCTCCCCGGCGGTTACACTGAAGCTTTCTTT

d_call: TRBD2
j_call: TRBJ2-5
clone_size: many
v_call: TRBV20-1
cdr3_aa: CSSSGLAGVQETQYF
cdr3_nt: TGCAGTTCCTCCGGACTAGCGGGGGTCCAAGAGACCCAGTACTTC

d_call: TRBD1
j_call: TRBJ2-7
clone_size: many
v_call: TRBV6-1
cdr3_aa: CASSPGTGRTSYEQYF
cdr3_nt: TGTGCCAGCTCACCCGGGACAGGCCGAACATCCTACGAGCAGTACTTC

d_call: TRBD2
j_call: TRBJ2-7
clone_size: few
v_call: TRBV13
cdr3_aa: CASSRSGGAMNYEQYF
cdr3_nt: TGTGCCAGCAGCCGGTCGGGAGGGGCAATGAACTACGAGCAGTACTTC

d_call: TRBD1
j_call: TRBJ1-1
clone_size: -
v_call: TRBV6-5
cdr3_aa: CASSYAGTVMNTEAFF
cdr3_nt: TGTGCCAGCAGTTACGCCGGGACAGTTATGAACACTGAAGCTTTCTTT

d_call: -
j_call: TRBJ1-5
clone_size: -
v_call: TRBV10-3
cdr3_aa: CAIRQDNQPQHF
cdr3_nt: TGTGCCATCAGACAGGACAATCAGCCCCAGCATTTT

d_call: -
j_call: TRBJ1-1
clone_size: -
v_call: TRBV20-1
cdr3_aa: CSARGPLGITEAFF
cdr3_nt: TGCAGTGCTAGAGGCCCTCTGGGGATCACTGAAGCTTTCTTT

d_call: -
j_call: TRBJ1-5
clone_size: -
v_call: TRBV6-1
cdr3_aa: CASSPVPGRTNQPQHF
cdr3_nt: TGTGCCAGCAGTCCTGTTCCGGGACGGACAAATCAGCCCCAGCATTTT

d_call: -
j_call: TRBJ2-7
clone_size: many
v_call: TRBV5-1
cdr3_aa: CASSLAGTAVVEQYF
cdr3_nt: TGCGCCAGCAGCTTGGCCGGGACGGCCGTCGTCGAGCAGTACTTC

d_call: TRBD1
j_call: TRBJ1-1
clone_size: -
v_call: TRBV6-1
cdr3_aa: CARRDRDSRAFF
cdr3_nt: TGTGCCCGCAGAGACCGGGACAGCAGAGCTTTCTTT

d_call: -
j_call: TRBJ2-7
clone_size: many
v_call: TRBV4-2
cdr3_aa: CASSQASGKSSYEQYF
cdr3_nt: TGTGCCAGCAGCCAAGCGTCAGGGAAGAGCTCCTACGAGCAGTACTTC

d_call: -
j_call: TRBJ2-7
clone_size: many
v_call: TRBV6-5
cdr3_aa: CASSYSAGANEQYF
cdr3_nt: TGTGCCAGCAGTTACTCCGCAGGGGCAAACGAGCAGTACTTC